The T cell receptor beta chain under discussion was sequenced for a study of T cells after yellow fever vaccination. In regard to this clonotype: An end of the junction differs from the germline gene, which may be a read error.

Making TCR cDNA involved 5'RACE template switching, which added UMIs and a universal primer site. A single record per CDR3 protein comes from TCRdb applying MiXCR to the 5' RACE reads. In the table there are just under 600,000 distinct CDR3 sequences, roughly 13% of which are singletons. The CDR3 is made up of 17 amino acids. The sequence came from a man younger than 40 who received the YFV17D yellow fever vaccine. Sequenced material: PBMCs, taken on the day of the yellow fever booster vaccination. The chain carries TRBV12-3 or TRBV12-4 and TRBJ2-1; TRBD1 aligns across 9 bases. CDR3: CACSLAFRDREDNEQFF. The CDR3 DNA reads TGTGCCTGCAGTTTAGCCTTTCGGGACAGGGAGGATAATGAGCAGTTCTTC.